This T cell receptor (beta chain) was obtained from a study of graft-versus-host responses after intestinal transplantation. Looking at the study overall: Multivisceral, liver-intestinal, or isolated intestinal transplants were given to recipients. All of the recipients had induction that used anti-thymocyte globulin, then tacrolimus and steroids for approximately 3 years.

The table came from immunoSEQ multiplex PCR; TCRdb's copy has only in-frame clones and leaves some out. The data show more than 65,000 clones, with 80% to 95% seen just once and about 7.3% held by the top ten. General observations from the study: Investigators detected GvH clones in recipient marrow, with some emerging earlier in ileum or blood. Early post-transplant declines in HvG were associated with peak levels of circulating GvH clones.

Details on this clone: The antigen is not known.

There are 16 residues in the CDR3. V trimming: 3 bases; J trimming: 2 bases; junction bases outside the gene matches: 8. Germline values: CDR1 SNHLY, CDR2 FYNNEI. This TCR came from a human donor who was the organ donor for an intestinal transplant. The rearrangement uses TRBV2 and TRBJ2-3; 7 positions agree with TRBD2. The sequencing here drew on unstimulated CD8+ T cells sorted from spleen or lymph node cells, taken before transplant. The CDR3 loop reads CASSDLASGYTDTQYF. In nucleotides, the CDR3 is TGTGCCAGCAGTGATCTTGCTAGCGGTTACACAGATACGCAGTATTTT.